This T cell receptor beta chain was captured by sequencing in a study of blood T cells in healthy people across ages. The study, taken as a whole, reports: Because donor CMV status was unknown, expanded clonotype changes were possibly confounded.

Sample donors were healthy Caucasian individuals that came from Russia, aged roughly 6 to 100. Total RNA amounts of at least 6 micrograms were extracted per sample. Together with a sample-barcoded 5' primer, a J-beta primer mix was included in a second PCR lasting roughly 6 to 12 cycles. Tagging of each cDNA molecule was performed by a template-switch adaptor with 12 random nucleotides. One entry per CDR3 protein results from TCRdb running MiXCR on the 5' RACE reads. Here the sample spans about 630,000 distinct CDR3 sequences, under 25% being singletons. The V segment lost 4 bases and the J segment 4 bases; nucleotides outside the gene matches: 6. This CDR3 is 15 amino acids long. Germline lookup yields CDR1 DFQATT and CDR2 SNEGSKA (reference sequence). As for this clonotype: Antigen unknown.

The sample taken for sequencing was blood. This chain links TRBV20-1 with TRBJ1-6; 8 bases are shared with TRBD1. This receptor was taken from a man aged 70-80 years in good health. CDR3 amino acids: CSATQTGAYNSPLHF. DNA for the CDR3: TGCAGTGCTACCCAGACAGGGGCGTATAATTCACCCCTCCACTTT.